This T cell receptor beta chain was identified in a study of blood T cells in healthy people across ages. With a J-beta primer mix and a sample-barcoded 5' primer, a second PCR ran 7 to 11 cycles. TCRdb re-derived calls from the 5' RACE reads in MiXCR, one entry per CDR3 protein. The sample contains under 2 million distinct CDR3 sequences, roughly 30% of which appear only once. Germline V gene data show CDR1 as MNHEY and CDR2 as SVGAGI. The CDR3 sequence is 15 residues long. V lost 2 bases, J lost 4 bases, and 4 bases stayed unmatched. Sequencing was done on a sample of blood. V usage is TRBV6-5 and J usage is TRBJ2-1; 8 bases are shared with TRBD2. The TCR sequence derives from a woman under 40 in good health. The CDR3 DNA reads TGTGCCAGCAGTTACCGGGCTAGCGGGTACAATGAGCAGTTCTTC. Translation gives CASSYRASGYNEQFF.